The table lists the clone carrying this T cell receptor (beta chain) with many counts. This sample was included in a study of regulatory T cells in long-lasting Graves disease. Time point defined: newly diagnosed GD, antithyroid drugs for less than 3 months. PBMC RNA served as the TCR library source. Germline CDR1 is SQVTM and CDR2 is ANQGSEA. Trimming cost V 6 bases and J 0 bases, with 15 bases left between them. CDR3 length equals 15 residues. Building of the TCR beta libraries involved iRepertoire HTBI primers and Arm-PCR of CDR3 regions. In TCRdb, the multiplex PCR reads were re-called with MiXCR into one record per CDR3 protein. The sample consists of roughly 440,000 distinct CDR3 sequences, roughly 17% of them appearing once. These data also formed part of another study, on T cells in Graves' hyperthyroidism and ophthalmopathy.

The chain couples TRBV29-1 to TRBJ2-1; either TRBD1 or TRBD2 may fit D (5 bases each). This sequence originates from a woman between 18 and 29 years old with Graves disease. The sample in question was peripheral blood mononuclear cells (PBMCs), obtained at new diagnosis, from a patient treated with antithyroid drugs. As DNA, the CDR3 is TGCAGCGTATATACCCCAGGGAGCTCCTACAATGAGCAGTTCTTC. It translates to CSVYTPGSSYNEQFF.